Listed below are T cell receptor beta chains from one sample, sequenced in a study of shared clonotypes between healthy human individuals. Clones were sequenced by immunoSEQ multiplex PCR, and TCRdb holds only the in-frame ones, with some missing. The table includes 2 million to 3 million clones, over 85% detected once. The source material was naive CD4+ T cells from PBMCs. These receptors came from a man between 18 and 29 years old in good health. Some clones in this sample may be carry-over from other donors' samples. Both conserved end residues are part of each CDR3. D genes are given only for firm matches.

>TRBJ2-7|TRBV6-6|.
CASSSPQGSEQYF
TGTGCCAGCAGTTCCCCGCAGGGTTCCGAGCAGTACTTC
>TRBJ1-5|TRBV7-2|.
CASSFQGVPEAQHF
TGTGCCAGCAGCTTTCAAGGGGTCCCCGAGGCCCAGCATTTT
>TRBJ2-3|TRBV7-3|TRBD2
CASSSSGRASDTQYF
TGTGCCAGCAGCTCTAGCGGGAGGGCCTCAGATACGCAGTATTTT
>TRBJ2-7|TRBV4-2|TRBD2
CASSQGLAGAYEQYF
TGTGCCAGCAGCCAAGGCCTAGCGGGAGCCTACGAGCAGTACTTC
>TRBJ2-1|TRBV5-1|TRBD2
CASRVSGSSYNEQFF
TGCGCCAGCAGAGTTAGCGGGAGCTCCTACAATGAGCAGTTCTTC
>TRBJ2-1|TRBV5-1|.
CASSLGSPYNEQFF
TGCGCCAGCAGCTTGGGGTCACCCTACAATGAGCAGTTCTTC
>TRBJ2-3|TRBV7-2|.
CASSFGQGTDTQYF
TGTGCCAGCAGCTTTGGGCAGGGAACAGATACGCAGTATTTT
>TRBJ1-1|TRBV29-1|.
CSVEDWVGELAEAFF
TGCAGCGTTGAAGATTGGGTGGGGGAGTTAGCTGAAGCTTTCTTT
>TRBJ1-1|TRBV9|.
CASSVVDTLNTEAFF
TGTGCCAGCAGCGTAGTTGACACCCTGAACACTGAAGCTTTCTTT
>TRBJ1-1|TRBV7-9|.
CASSPTGQLGSFF
TGTGCCAGCAGTCCGACGGGGCAGCTTGGGAGTTTCTTT
>TRBJ2-1|TRBV6-5|TRBD2
CASSFLTSGGNEQFF
TGTGCCAGCAGTTTCCTGACTAGCGGGGGCAATGAGCAGTTCTTC
>TRBJ2-5|TRBV19|TRBD1
CASSVRGETQYF
TGTGCCAGTAGTGTCAGGGGGGAGACCCAGTACTTC
>TRBJ2-2|TRBV5-1|.
CASSSMGANRPGELFF
TGCGCCAGCAGCTCGATGGGGGCCAACCGACCCGGGGAGCTGTTTTTT
>TRBJ2-5|TRBV7-6|TRBD2
CASSLAGGRQETQYF
TGTGCCAGCAGCTTAGCGGGAGGGCGCCAAGAGACCCAGTACTTC
>TRBJ2-5|TRBV28|.
CASSLRTTLEYF
TGTGCCAGCAGTTTGAGAACCACCCTCGAGTACTTC
>TRBJ2-7|TRBV10-3|.
CAPQNVLTLYEQYF
TGTGCCCCTCAGAATGTGCTAACCCTCTACGAGCAGTACTTC
>TRBJ1-1|TRBV19|.
CASSTRGLTEAFF
TGTGCCAGTAGTACTCGAGGGCTCACTGAAGCTTTCTTT
>TRBJ2-5|TRBV2|TRBD1
CASRSGGAETQYF
TGTGCCAGCAGGTCAGGGGGCGCGGAGACCCAGTACTTC